Below, 2 T cell receptor beta chains from the same sample are listed, as sequenced in a study of tumor and adjacent non-tumor tissue in lung cancer (dated by TCRdb to 2017 to 2018). RNA was isolated from bulk unsorted tissue, and RNA quality was assessed with a NanoDrop ND-1000 and an Agilent 2100. For the normal lung samples, distant non-tumor tissue was collected more than 3 cm away from the tumor edge. Library preparation used multiplex PCR. These reads were obtained on an Illumina HiSeq 2500. TCRbeta libraries were constructed through three rounds of nested PCR with primers (Table S4) according to protocols adapted from ARM-PCR. Starting from the raw public reads, TCRdb applied fastp trimming at Q25, assembled clones with MiXCR and retained in-frame beta chains. Records with the same CDR3 protein are collapsed into one entry carrying the most frequent genes and DNA. The sample table lists 60,000 to 100,000 distinct CDR3 sequences, approximately 82% of them with a count of one. Under 50% of the sample comes from the top ten.

Material for sequencing was distant non-tumor lung tissue. These receptor sequences come from a man between 65 and 85 years old with non-small cell lung cancer.

This clonotype was picked up one time. This chain uses TRBV6-2 or TRBV6-3 with TRBJ2-1; D remains ambiguous. The length of the CDR3 is 16 residues. CDR1 and CDR2 from the germline V gene are MNHEY and SVGEGT. With 5 bases removed from V and 7 bases from J, the gap between germline ends came to 21 bases. The CDR3 here is CASSLKVGNSWNEQFF. The CDR3 DNA sequence: TGTGCCAGCAGTCTGAAAGTAGGGAATTCGTGGAATGAGCAGTTCTTC.

Comment on this clonotype: No conserved phenylalanine or tryptophan is present at the end of the CDR3, so a read error is the likely explanation. This chain uses TRBV6-5 with TRBJ2-1; no firm D call. Germline V CDR1 and CDR2: MNHEY, SVGAGI. The CDR3 totals 11 residues. CDR3 sequence reads: CTSNTGNEQFS. The CDR3 DNA sequence: TGTACCAGCAATACTGGGAATGAGCAGTTCTCC.